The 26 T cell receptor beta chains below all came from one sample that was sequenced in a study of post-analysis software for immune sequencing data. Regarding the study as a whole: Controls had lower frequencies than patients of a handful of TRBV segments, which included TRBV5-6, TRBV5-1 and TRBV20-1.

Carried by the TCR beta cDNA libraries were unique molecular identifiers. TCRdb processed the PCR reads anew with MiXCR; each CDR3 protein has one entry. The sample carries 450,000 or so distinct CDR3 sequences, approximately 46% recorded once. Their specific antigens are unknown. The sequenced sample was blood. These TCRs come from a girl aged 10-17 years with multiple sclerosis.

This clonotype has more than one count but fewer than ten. CDR3 protein: CASRKGLGSYEQYF. Written as DNA, the CDR3 is TGTGCCAGCAGAAAGGGACTGGGTTCCTACGAGCAGTACTTC. This rearrangement joins TRBV5-5 to TRBJ2-7; perhaps TRBD2 as D (6 bases). The CDR3 has 14 amino acids. The ends were cut back, 5 bases at V and 1 base at J, with 13 bases in the middle. Germline assignment: CDR1 SGHKS and CDR2 YYEKEE (reference sequence).

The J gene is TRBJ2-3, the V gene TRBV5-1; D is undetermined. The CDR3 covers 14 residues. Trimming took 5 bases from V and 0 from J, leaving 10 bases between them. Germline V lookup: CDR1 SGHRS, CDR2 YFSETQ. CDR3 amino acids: CASSQASSTDTQYF. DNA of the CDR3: TGCGCCAGCAGTCAGGCGTCTAGCACAGATACGCAGTATTTT.

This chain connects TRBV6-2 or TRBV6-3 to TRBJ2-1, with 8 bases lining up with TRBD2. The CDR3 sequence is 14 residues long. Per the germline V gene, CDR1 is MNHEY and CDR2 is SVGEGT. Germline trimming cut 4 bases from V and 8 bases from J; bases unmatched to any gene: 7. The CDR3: CASSLLREGDEQFF. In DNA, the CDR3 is TGTGCCAGCAGTTTGCTTCGGGAGGGGGATGAGCAGTTCTTC.

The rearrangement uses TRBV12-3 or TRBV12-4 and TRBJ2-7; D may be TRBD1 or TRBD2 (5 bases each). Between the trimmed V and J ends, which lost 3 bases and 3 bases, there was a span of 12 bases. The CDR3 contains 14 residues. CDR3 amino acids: CASSFNRGDYEQYF. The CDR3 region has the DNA TGTGCCAGCAGTTTCAATAGGGGAGACTACGAGCAGTACTTC.

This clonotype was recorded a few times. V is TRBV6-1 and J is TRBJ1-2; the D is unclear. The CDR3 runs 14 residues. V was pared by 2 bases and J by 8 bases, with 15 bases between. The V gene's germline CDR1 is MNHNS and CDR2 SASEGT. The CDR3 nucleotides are TGTGCCAGCAGTGAACAGGACTATTTAGGAGGCTACACCTTC. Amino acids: CASSEQDYLGGYTF.

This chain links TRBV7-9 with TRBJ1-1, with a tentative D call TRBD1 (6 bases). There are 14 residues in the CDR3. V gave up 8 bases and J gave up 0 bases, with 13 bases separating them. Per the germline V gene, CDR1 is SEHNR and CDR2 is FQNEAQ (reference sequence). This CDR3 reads CASGLGTMNTEAFF. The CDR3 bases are TGTGCCAGCGGCCTCGGGACAATGAACACTGAAGCTTTCTTT. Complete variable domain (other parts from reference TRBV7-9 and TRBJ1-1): DTGVSQNPRHKITKRGQNVTFRCDPISEHNRLYWYRQTLGQGPEFLTYFQNEAQLEKSRLLSDRFSAERPKGSFSTLEIQRTEQGDSAMYLCASGLGTMNTEAFFGQGTRLTVV.

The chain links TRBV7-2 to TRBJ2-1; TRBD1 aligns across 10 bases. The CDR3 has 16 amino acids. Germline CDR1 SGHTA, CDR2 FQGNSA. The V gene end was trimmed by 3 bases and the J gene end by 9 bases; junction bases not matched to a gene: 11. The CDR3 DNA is TGTGCCAGCAGCTTTACCCCCGGGACAGGGGATTTTGAGCAGTTCTTC. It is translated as CASSFTPGTGDFEQFF.

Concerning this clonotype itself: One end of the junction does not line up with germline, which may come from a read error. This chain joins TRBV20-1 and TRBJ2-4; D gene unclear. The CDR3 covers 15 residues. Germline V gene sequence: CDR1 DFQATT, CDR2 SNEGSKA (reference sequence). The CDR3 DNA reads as TGCAGTGCTAGATACAAGGCTCTGGCCAAAAACACTCAGTACTTC. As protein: CSARYKALAKNTQYF.

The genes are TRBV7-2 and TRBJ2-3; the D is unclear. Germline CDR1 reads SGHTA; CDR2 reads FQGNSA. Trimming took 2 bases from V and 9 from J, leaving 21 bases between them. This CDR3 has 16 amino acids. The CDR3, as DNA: TGTGCCAGCAGCTTAATTTCCGTGCGGAACTTGGGCACGCAGTATTTT. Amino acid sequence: CASSLISVRNLGTQYF.

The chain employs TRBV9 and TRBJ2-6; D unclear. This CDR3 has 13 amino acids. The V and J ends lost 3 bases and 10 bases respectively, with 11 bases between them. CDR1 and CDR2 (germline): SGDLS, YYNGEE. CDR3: CASSGFPENVLTF. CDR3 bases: TGTGCCAGCAGCGGTTTCCCCGAAAACGTCCTGACTTTC.

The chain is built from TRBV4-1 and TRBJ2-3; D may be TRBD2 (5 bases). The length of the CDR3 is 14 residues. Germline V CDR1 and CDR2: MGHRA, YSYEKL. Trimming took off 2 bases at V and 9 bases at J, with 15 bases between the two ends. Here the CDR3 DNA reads TGCGCCAGCAGCCAAACTAGGGCGGGTTTCACGCAGTATTTT. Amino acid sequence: CASSQTRAGFTQYF.

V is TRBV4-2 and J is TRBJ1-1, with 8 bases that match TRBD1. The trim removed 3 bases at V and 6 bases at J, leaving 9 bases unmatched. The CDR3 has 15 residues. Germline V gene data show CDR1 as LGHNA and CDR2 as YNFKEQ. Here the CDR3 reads CASSHTSGGVPEAFF. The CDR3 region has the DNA TGTGCCAGCAGCCATACTTCAGGGGGCGTTCCTGAAGCTTTCTTT.

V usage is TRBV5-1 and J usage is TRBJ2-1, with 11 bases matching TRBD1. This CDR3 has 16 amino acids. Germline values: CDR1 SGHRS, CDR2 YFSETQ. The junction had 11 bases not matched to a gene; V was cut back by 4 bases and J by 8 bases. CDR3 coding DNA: TGCGCCAGCAGCCGTTTCGGGACAGGGGGTGAGGATGAGCAGTTCTTC. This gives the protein CASSRFGTGGEDEQFF.

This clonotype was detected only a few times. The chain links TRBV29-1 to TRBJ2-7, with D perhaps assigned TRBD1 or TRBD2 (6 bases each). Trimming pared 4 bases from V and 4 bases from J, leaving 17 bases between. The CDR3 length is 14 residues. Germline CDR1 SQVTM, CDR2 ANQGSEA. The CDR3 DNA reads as TGCAGCGTTGTCGTTGGTTTAGGGGGGTACGAGCAGTACTTC. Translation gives CSVVVGLGGYEQYF.

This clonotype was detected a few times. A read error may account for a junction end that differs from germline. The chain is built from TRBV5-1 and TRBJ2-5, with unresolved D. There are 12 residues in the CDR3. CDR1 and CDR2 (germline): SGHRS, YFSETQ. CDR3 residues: CASSLVRETQYF. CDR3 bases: TGTGCCAGCAGCTTGGTTAGAGAGACCCAGTACTTC.

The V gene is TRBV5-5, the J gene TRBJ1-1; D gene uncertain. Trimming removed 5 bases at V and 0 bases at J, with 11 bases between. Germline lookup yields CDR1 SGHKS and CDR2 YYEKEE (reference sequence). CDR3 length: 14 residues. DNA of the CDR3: TGTGCCAGCAGTTCATTTATCCTGAACACTGAAGCTTTCTTT. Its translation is CASSSFILNTEAFF.

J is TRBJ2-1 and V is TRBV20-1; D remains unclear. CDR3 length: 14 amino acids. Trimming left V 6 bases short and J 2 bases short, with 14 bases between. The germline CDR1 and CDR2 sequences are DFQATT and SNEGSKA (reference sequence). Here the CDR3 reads CSARARTTYNEQFF. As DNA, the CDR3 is TGCAGTGCCCGGGCCAGGACCACCTACAATGAGCAGTTCTTC.

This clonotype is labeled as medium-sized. The CDR3 region is CASSSMTSISGANVLTF. Here the CDR3 DNA reads TGTGCCAGCAGCTCGATGACAAGCATCTCTGGGGCCAACGTCCTGACTTTC. The V and J genes are TRBV7-9 and TRBJ2-6, with unresolved D. CDR1 and CDR2 (germline): SEHNR, FQNEAQ (reference sequence). The CDR3 totals 17 residues. V gave up 4 bases and J gave up 0 bases, with 13 bases separating them.

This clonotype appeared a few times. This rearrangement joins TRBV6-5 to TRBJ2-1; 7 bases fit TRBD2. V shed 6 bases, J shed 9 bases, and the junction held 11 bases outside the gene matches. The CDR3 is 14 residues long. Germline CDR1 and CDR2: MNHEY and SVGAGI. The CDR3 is CASRQTSEVGEQFF. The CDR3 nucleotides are TGTGCCAGCAGGCAAACTAGCGAAGTCGGTGAGCAGTTCTTC.

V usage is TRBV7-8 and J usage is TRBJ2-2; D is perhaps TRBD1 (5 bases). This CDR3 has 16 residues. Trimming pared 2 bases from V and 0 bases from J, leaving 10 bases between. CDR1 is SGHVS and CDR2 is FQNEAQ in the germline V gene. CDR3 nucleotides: TGTGCCAGCAGCTTACCAGGACAACCGAACACCGGGGAGCTGTTTTTT. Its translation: CASSLPGQPNTGELFF.

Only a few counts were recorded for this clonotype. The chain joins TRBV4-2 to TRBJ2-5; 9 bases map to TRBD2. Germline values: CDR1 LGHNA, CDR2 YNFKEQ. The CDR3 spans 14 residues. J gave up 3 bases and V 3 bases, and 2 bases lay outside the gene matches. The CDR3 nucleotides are TGTGCCAGCAGCCATGCTAGCGGGAAAGAGACCCAGTACTTC. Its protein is CASSHASGKETQYF.

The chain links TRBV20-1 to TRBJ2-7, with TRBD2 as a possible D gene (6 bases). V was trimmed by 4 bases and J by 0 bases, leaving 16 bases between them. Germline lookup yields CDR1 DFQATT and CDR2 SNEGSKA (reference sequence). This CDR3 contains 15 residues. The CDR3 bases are TGCAGTGCTACCCCGGGTAGCGGAGCCTCCTACGAGCAGTACTTC. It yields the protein CSATPGSGASYEQYF.

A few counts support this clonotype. DNA of the CDR3: TGTGCCAGCAGCTATCAGGGGGCCGGGGGCTACACCTTC. It translates to CASSYQGAGGYTF. The chain employs TRBV7-9 and TRBJ1-2; TRBD1 matches 8 bases. Germline V lookup: CDR1 SEHNR, CDR2 FQNEAQ (reference sequence). CDR3 length: 13 amino acids. The J segment lost 8 bases and the V segment lost 4 bases, leaving 6 bases of the junction unmatched.

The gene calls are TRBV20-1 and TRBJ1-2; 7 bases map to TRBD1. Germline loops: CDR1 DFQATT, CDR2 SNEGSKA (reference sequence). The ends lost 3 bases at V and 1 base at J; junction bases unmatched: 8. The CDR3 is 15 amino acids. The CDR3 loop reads CSASAGTAFNYGYTF. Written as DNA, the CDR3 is TGCAGTGCTAGTGCCGGGACAGCATTTAACTATGGCTACACCTTC.

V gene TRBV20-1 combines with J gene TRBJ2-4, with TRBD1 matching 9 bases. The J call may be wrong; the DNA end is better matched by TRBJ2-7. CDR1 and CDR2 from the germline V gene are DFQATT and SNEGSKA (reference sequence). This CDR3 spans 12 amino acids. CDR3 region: CSASTGGYEQYF. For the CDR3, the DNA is TGCAGTGCGTCGACAGGGGGCTACGAGCAGTACTTC.

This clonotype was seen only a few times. In DNA form, the CDR3 reads TGCAGCGTTAGCCCCCGGGACAGGACCTACGAGCAGTACTTC. It specifies CSVSPRDRTYEQYF. The rearrangement uses TRBV29-1 and TRBJ2-7; 8 bases match TRBD1. The CDR3 loop spans 14 amino acids. Trimming cost V 5 bases and J 2 bases; bases outside gene matches: 8. The germline V gene has CDR1 SQVTM and CDR2 ANQGSEA.